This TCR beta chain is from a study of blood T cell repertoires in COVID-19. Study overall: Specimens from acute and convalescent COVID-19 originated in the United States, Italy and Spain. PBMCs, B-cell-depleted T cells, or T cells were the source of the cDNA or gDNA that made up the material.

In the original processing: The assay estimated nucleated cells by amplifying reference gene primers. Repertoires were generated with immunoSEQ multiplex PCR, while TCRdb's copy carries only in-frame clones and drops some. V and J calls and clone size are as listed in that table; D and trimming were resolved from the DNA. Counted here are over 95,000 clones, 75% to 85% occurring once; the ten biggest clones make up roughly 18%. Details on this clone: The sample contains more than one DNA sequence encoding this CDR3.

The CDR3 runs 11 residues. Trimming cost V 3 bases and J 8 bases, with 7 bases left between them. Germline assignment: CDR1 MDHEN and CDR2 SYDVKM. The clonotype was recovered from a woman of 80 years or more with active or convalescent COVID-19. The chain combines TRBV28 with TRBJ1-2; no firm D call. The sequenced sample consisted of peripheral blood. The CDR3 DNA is TGTGCCAGCAGTTTTAGCGGGGGCTACACCTTC. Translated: CASSFSGGYTF.